These 12 T cell receptor beta chains were all obtained from the same sample, sequenced in a study of T cell responses to AZD1222 COVID-19 vaccine. Measured with immunoSEQ multiplex PCR; TCRdb has only the in-frame clones, and not every one. The sample yields about 150,000 clones, 70% to 90% seen once. The sequencing used peripheral blood, collected on day 0 of MenACWY control vaccination. All receptors come from an adult in good health.

V and J are TRBV9 and TRBJ2-6, with TRBD2 identical over 8 bases. Germline V gives CDR1 SGDLS, CDR2 YYNGEE. With V trimmed by 1 base and J by 2 bases, 2 bases remained unmatched. The CDR3 covers 16 residues. The CDR3 nucleotides read TGTGCCAGCAGCGTACGGGGGGGCGCTGGGGCCAACGTCCTGACTTTC. As protein: CASSVRGGAGANVLTF.

The V gene is TRBV7-3, the J gene TRBJ2-1, with a weak D call TRBD2 (6 bases). The CDR3 totals 15 residues. Germline V gene lookup returns CDR1 SGHTA and CDR2 FQGTGA. V was trimmed by 5 bases and J by 5 bases, leaving 16 bases between them. The chain's CDR3 is CASSPSRGINNEQFF. The CDR3 DNA follows: TGTGCCAGCAGCCCGTCCCGGGGGATAAACAATGAGCAGTTCTTC.

The rearrangement joins TRBV4-3 to TRBJ1-4; D unclear. This CDR3 has 17 residues. The V gene's germline CDR1 is LGHNA and CDR2 YSLEER. V lost 0 bases to trimming and J lost 8 bases, with 19 bases between them. CDR3: CASSQDLSGTQGEKLFF. CDR3 in DNA: TGCGCCAGCAGCCAAGACCTGTCGGGAACACAAGGGGAAAAACTGTTTTTT.

CDR3 in DNA: TGTGCCAGCAGCCTAGGGACAGGGAAGAACGAGCAGTACTTC. Its translation: CASSLGTGKNEQYF. This sequence joins TRBV3-1 (or the pseudogene TRBV3-2) and TRBJ2-7, with 9 bases matching TRBD1. This CDR3 has 14 amino acids. V gave up 4 bases and J gave up 5 bases; unmatched junction bases: 6. Germline V gene sequence: CDR1 LGHDT, CDR2 YNNKEL (reference sequence).

The chain links TRBV7-3 to TRBJ2-7; TRBD2 is a possible D gene (6 bases). Between the trimmed V and J ends, which lost 2 bases and 6 bases, there was a span of 14 bases. The CDR3 has 14 amino acids. Germline CDR1 is SGHTA and CDR2 is FQGTGA. The CDR3 nucleotides read TGTGCCAGCAGCTTACTAGGGACTTCCAGCGAGCAGTACTTC. Translating gives CASSLLGTSSEQYF.

The CDR3 loop is CASRGDFRSPLHF. Here the CDR3 DNA reads TGTGCCAGCCGAGGAGACTTTCGTTCACCCCTCCACTTT. The chain combines TRBV25-1 with TRBJ1-6; D is unresolved. The CDR3 is 13 amino acids. V was trimmed by 8 bases and J by 9 bases, leaving 14 bases between them. Looked up from germline, CDR1 is MGHDK and CDR2 is SYGVNS.

This clone was found a few times. The J gene is TRBJ1-1, the V gene TRBV6-5; TRBD1 agrees at 8 bases. The J segment lost 6 bases and the V segment lost 0 bases, leaving 6 bases of the junction unmatched. CDR1 is MNHEY, CDR2 SVGAGI, per germline. This CDR3 spans 15 amino acids. CDR3 DNA: TGTGCCAGCAGTTACTCGGCAGGACAGGGCGCTGAAGCTTTCTTT. Amino acids: CASSYSAGQGAEAFF.

The chain joins TRBV5-1 to TRBJ1-4, with D possibly TRBD1 on 5 matching bases. CDR1 is SGHRS, CDR2 YFSETQ, per germline. The CDR3 is 15 residues long. The V gene lost 3 bases and the J gene lost 8 bases, with 17 bases spanning the gap. CDR3 region: CASSSDGTSREKLFF. CDR3 DNA: TGCGCCAGCAGCTCCGACGGGACCTCAAGAGAAAAACTGTTTTTT.

This clone was counted a few times. At one end, the junction sequence differs from germline, possibly due to a read error. This sequence joins TRBV7-7 and TRBJ2-5; D gene ambiguous. The CDR3 sequence is 13 residues long. The germline V gene encodes CDR1 SSHAT and CDR2 FNYEAQ (reference sequence). CDR3 protein: CASSLGARLAQYF. CDR3 coding DNA: TGTGCTAGCAGCTTAGGAGCCCGATTGGCCCAGTACTTC.

The chain combines TRBV9 with TRBJ2-2, with a weak D call TRBD1 (5 bases). V was pared by 5 bases and J by 3 bases, with 11 bases between. This CDR3 comprises 14 residues. CDR1 is SGDLS, CDR2 YYNGEE, per germline. The chain's CDR3 is CASRGQYDTGELFF. The CDR3 DNA reads as TGTGCCAGCAGGGGGCAGTATGACACCGGGGAGCTGTTTTTT.

Points on this clone: The junction does not match germline at one end; this may be a read error. V is TRBV11-3 and J is TRBJ2-5; maybe TRBD1 (6 bases). The CDR3 is made up of 12 amino acids. Germline V lookup: CDR1 SGHNT, CDR2 YENEEA. The chain's CDR3 is CASSLQTGTMNF. CDR3 sequence (DNA): TGTGCCAGCAGCCTACAAACCGGGACAATGAACTTC. Full variable domain (rest looked up from reference TRBV11-3 and TRBJ2-5): EAGVVQSPRYKIIEKKQPVAFWCNPISGHNTLYWYLQNLGQGPELLIRYENEEAVDDSQLPKDRFSAERLKGVDSTLKIQPAELGDSAVYLCASSLQTGTMNFGPGTRLLVL.

J is TRBJ2-1 and V is TRBV9, with D maybe TRBD2 (5 bases). This CDR3 spans 17 amino acids. From germline, CDR1 is SGDLS and CDR2 YYNGEE. V lost 0 bases, J lost 6 bases, and 19 bases lay in between. CDR3 sequence reads: CASSVAITQTTRNEQFF. CDR3 nucleotides: TGTGCCAGCAGCGTAGCTATAACGCAGACTACTCGCAATGAGCAGTTCTTC.